This paragraph reports one TCR beta chain. The antigen is not known. This specimen comes from a study of T cell responses to AZD1222 COVID-19 vaccine. Study-wide results and limits: At baseline, just 5 or 6 AZD1222 recipients tested seropositive. CD4 TCRs associated with vaccination spanned spike, dominating at 160-218 and 743-854. Breadth and depth of Spike-specific TCRs rose after two AZD1222 doses.

This CDR3 region has 13 residues. Germline CDR1 is GTSNPN and CDR2 is SVGIG (reference sequence). The V and J ends lost 3 bases and 6 bases respectively, with 14 bases between them. Sequenced by immunoSEQ multiplex PCR; TCRdb stores in-frame clones only, minus some. The table has roughly 120,000 clones, around 85% seen once; the top ten hold less than 5.5%. V gene TRBV30 combines with J gene TRBJ1-2, with a weak D call TRBD1 (6 bases). The origin of this receptor is an adult who received the AZD1222 COVID-19 vaccine. Sequencing was performed on peripheral blood, taken 28 days after the second AZD1222 dose. CDR3: CAWRFGAGDGYTF. The CDR3 DNA follows: TGTGCCTGGAGGTTCGGGGCAGGGGATGGCTACACCTTC.